This TCR beta chain was obtained from a study of blood T cell repertoires in COVID-19. Study details: COVID-19 samples from acute and convalescent phases originated in the United States, Italy and Spain. Sources were T cells, B-cell-depleted T cells, or PBMCs; the material itself was cDNA or gDNA.

CDR1 and CDR2 from the germline V gene are KGHSH and LQKENI. This CDR3 has 14 residues. Trimming cost V 2 bases and J 7 bases, with 11 bases left between them. Using immunoSEQ multiplex PCR, the repertoire was profiled, and TCRdb retains in-frame clones only, with some absent. Of under 250,000 clones in the sample, under 90% were seen once. Participant age was 18 to 89 years, and participants resided in fewer than 25 US areas. Participant-given clinical history determined each cohort assignment. This receptor was identified in a woman in her forties or fifties with acute COVID-19. The chain is built from TRBV18 and TRBJ2-2, with D tentatively TRBD2 (5 bases). Input material: PBMCs or T cells enriched from blood (not recorded which). The CDR3 DNA follows: TGTGCCAGCTCACCAGCGGCGGGTCGCGGGGAGCTGTTTTTT. It yields the protein CASSPAAGRGELFF.